Below, one T cell receptor (beta chain) is given with its context. Its antigen is as yet unknown. The data originate from a study of T cell repertoires in cytomegalovirus infection. Study-wide background: TCR beta signatures that were public indicated CMV infection and matching HLA type.

J lost 4 bases, V lost 1 base, and 5 bases had no gene match. The CDR3 extends over 16 amino acids. Germline assignment: CDR1 DFQATT and CDR2 SNEGSKA (reference sequence). TCRdb redid the calling of the reads with MiXCR, one entry per CDR3 protein. The data show around 350,000 distinct CDR3 sequences, 15% to 20% seen once. General study results and limits: Cumulative frequency of public TCR beta families picked out carriers of CMV plus the relevant HLA. Dominant in the ex vivo response were TCR beta clonotypes restricted by HLA-C and specific for CMV.

Sequenced: PBMCs. The clonotype originates from a human donor in good health (CMV status not recorded). Some clones in this sample may be carry-over from other donors' samples. V and J are TRBV20-1 and TRBJ2-3, with 13 bases fitting TRBD2. For the CDR3, the DNA is TGCAGTGCTAGAGCCCTACTAGCGGGGGGGGCAGATACGCAGTATTTT. It translates to CSARALLAGGADTQYF.